The 17 T cell receptor beta chains listed next were all sequenced from one sample in a study of cytomegalovirus exposure and HLA in healthy donors. Vbeta (60) and Jbeta (13) primers were used in the PCR. Using immunoSEQ multiplex PCR, the repertoire was profiled, and TCRdb retains in-frame clones only, with some absent. Found here are about 160,000 clones, less than 90% of them singletons; the top ten hold roughly 6.2%. The sample was PBMCs. The receptors were sampled from a male donor in good health and CMV-seropositive.

The CDR3 DNA is TGTGCCAGCAGTTCGACTAGCGGGTTCTCCTACGAGCAGTACTTC. Translation gives CASSSTSGFSYEQYF. The rearrangement uses TRBV27 and TRBJ2-7; 10 nucleotides agree with TRBD2. The CDR3 consists of 15 residues. J lost 0 bases, V lost 4 bases, and 3 bases had no gene match. Germline CDR1 MNHEY, CDR2 SMNVEV (reference sequence).

The chain employs TRBV10-3 and TRBJ2-7; 10 bases map to TRBD1. The V and J ends lost 10 bases and 2 bases, in that order; junction bases with no gene match: 5. This CDR3 region has 13 residues. The germline CDR1 and CDR2 sequences are ENHRY and SYGVKD. The CDR3 loop reads CATAGQGTYEQYF. The CDR3 region has the DNA TGTGCCACCGCGGGACAGGGGACCTACGAGCAGTACTTC.

This clone was seen a handful of times. CDR3 nucleotide sequence: TGTGCCTGGAGGCCGGGACAGGCCGTACAAGAGACCCAGTACTTC. Translation gives CAWRPGQAVQETQYF. The rearrangement uses TRBV30 and TRBJ2-5; TRBD1 matches at 8 bases. The CDR3 is made up of 15 amino acids. Germline lookup yields CDR1 GTSNPN and CDR2 SVGIG (reference sequence). With 3 bases clipped from V and 2 bases from J, the junction kept 8 bases outside the gene matches.

The chain joins TRBV19 to TRBJ1-2, with D perhaps matching TRBD1 (6 bases). This CDR3 has 13 amino acids. Trimming left V 2 bases short and J 3 bases short, with 7 bases between. The germline CDR1 and CDR2 sequences are LNHDA and SQIVND (reference sequence). CDR3: CASSISGDYGYTF. CDR3 sequence (DNA): TGTGCCAGTAGTATATCAGGGGACTATGGCTACACCTTC.

The chain combines TRBV6-5 with TRBJ2-2; maybe TRBD1 (6 bases). The V gene's germline CDR1 is MNHEY and CDR2 SVGAGI. V was shortened by 7 bases and J by 7 bases, with 13 bases between the two germline ends. CDR3 length: 13 residues. The CDR3 DNA reads TGTGCCAGCACCACAGGGTTTAACGGGGAGCTGTTTTTT. Its translation is CASTTGFNGELFF.

This chain links TRBV6-5 with TRBJ1-2; D is perhaps TRBD1 (6 bases). The V gene's germline CDR1 is MNHEY and CDR2 SVGAGI. V was trimmed by 5 bases and J by 7 bases, leaving 14 bases between them. This CDR3 is built from 13 residues. DNA of the CDR3: TGTGCCAGCAGTACTGGGGGGGCGTCTGGCTACACCTTC. This translates into CASSTGGASGYTF.

This sequence joins TRBV4-1 and TRBJ2-1; 8 nucleotides match TRBD2. This CDR3 is 16 amino acids long. Germline CDR1 reads MGHRA; CDR2 reads YSYEKL. The V and J ends lost 4 bases and 7 bases, in that order; junction bases with no gene match: 12. In nucleotides, the CDR3 is TGCGCCAGCAGCCCTTCAGGGCGACTAGCGAGAAATGAGCAGTTCTTC. Translated: CASSPSGRLARNEQFF.

The chain recombines TRBV6-5 with TRBJ1-1, with 7 bases lining up with TRBD1. The CDR3 sequence is 15 residues long. Germline CDR1 and CDR2: MNHEY and SVGAGI. V shed 6 bases and J 1 base; nucleotides not matched to a gene: 8. The CDR3 nucleotides are TGTGCCAGCAGGGAACAGGGGCGGGGGAACACTGAAGCTTTCTTT. It specifies CASREQGRGNTEAFF.

The gene calls are TRBV5-4 and TRBJ1-1; 8 positions agree with TRBD1. J was trimmed by 4 bases and V by 0 bases; bases with no gene match: 8. The CDR3 runs to 16 residues. The germline gives CDR1 SGHNT, CDR2 YYREEE (reference sequence). The CDR3 sequence is CASSLVRGQVATEAFF. The CDR3 nucleotides are TGTGCCAGCAGCTTGGTTAGGGGACAGGTGGCCACTGAAGCTTTCTTT.

CDR3 loop: CASSSGSTQETQYF. CDR3 DNA: TGTGCCAGTAGTAGCGGGAGTACCCAAGAGACCCAGTACTTC. The V gene is TRBV19, the J gene TRBJ2-5, with 7 bases matching TRBD2. The CDR3 is made up of 14 amino acids. Germline V gene sequence: CDR1 LNHDA, CDR2 SQIVND (reference sequence). V lost 4 bases, J lost 1 base, and 3 bases stayed unmatched.

The chain carries TRBV9 and TRBJ1-3, with D possibly being TRBD1 (5 bases). The germline gives CDR1 SGDLS, CDR2 YYNGEE. Trimming left V 2 bases short and J 0 bases short, with 9 bases between. The CDR3 has 15 amino acids. The CDR3 region is CASSVQGVSGNTIYF. As DNA, the CDR3 is TGTGCCAGCAGCGTTCAGGGTGTCTCTGGAAACACCATATATTTT.

In its sample, this clone was seen a few times. J is TRBJ1-2 and V is TRBV7-2; no clear D gene. CDR1 is SGHTA and CDR2 is FQGNSA in the germline V gene. The CDR3 consists of 12 residues. With 11 bases removed from V and 0 bases from J, the gap between germline ends came to 10 bases. The CDR3 nucleotides are TGTGCCCGCCGCGAAGCTAACTATGGCTACACCTTC. This codes for CARREANYGYTF.

Comment on this clone: Other DNA variants within this sample encode the same CDR3. V usage is TRBV19 and J usage is TRBJ2-5; D perhaps matches TRBD1 (6 bases). This CDR3 is 15 amino acids long. Germline values: CDR1 LNHDA, CDR2 SQIVND (reference sequence). V was pared by 0 bases and J by 5 bases, with 13 bases between. The CDR3 spells CASSIDRGRGETQYF. Written as DNA, the CDR3 is TGTGCCAGTAGTATAGACAGGGGTCGGGGCGAGACCCAGTACTTC.

The CDR3 DNA reads as TGTGCCAGCAGTGACGTACCGGCAGATACGCAGTATTTT. Its translation: CASSDVPADTQYF. This sequence joins TRBV6-4 and TRBJ2-3; D gene ambiguous. Trimming took 2 bases from V and 4 from J, leaving 7 bases between them. The CDR3 has 13 residues. CDR1 and CDR2 (germline): MRHNA, SNTAGT.

This chain joins TRBV9 and TRBJ1-1; D not certain. This CDR3 is 12 amino acids long. From germline, CDR1 is SGDLS and CDR2 YYNGEE. Trimming removed 0 bases at V and 7 bases at J, with 7 bases between. CDR3 nucleotide sequence: TGTGCCAGCAGCGTAGTAACAGATGAAGCTTTCTTT. This sequence encodes CASSVVTDEAFF.

The V and J genes are TRBV1 and TRBJ2-5; no check of the table's D call, TRBD2, against the DNA was made. TRBV1 represents a pseudogene. This CDR3 is built from 14 residues. DNA of the CDR3: TGCACCAGCAGCCAAGTATTAGCGGAAGAGACCCAGTACTTC. Its protein product is CTSSQVLAEETQYF.

The V and J genes are TRBV27 and TRBJ2-7, with 11 bases identical to TRBD1. V was clipped by 3 bases and J by 4 bases; unmatched bases: 8. Germline-derived CDR1 and CDR2 are MNHEY and SMNVEV (reference sequence). The CDR3 consists of 16 residues. The CDR3, as DNA: TGTGCCAGCAGTTTGGGACTGGGACAGGGGGGGTACGAGCAGTACTTC. This sequence encodes CASSLGLGQGGYEQYF.